The clone carrying this T cell receptor beta chain has more than one count but fewer than ten. Trimming left V 6 bases short and J 0 bases short, with 11 bases between. The CDR3 has 14 residues. Germline CDR1 and CDR2: MNHEY and SMNVEV (reference sequence). This entry is derived from a study of T-cell reconstitution after alpha-beta-depleted transplantation in children. Preparation of the TCRbeta library involved a method that used unique molecular identifiers. One entry per CDR3 protein results from TCRdb running MiXCR on the PCR reads. This repertoire shows about 540,000 distinct CDR3 sequences, roughly 18% found once; its top ten account for approximately 3%.

The sample was PBMCs from the stem cell graft donor, taken from the stem cell graft. J is TRBJ1-1 and V is TRBV27; the D gene is possibly TRBD1 (5 bases). The receptor was isolated from a human donor who donated a stem cell graft to a child with acute lymphoblastic leukemia. The CDR3 DNA sequence: TGTGCCAGCAGGGTGGGGGGAATGAACACTGAAGCTTTCTTT. As protein: CASRVGGMNTEAFF.